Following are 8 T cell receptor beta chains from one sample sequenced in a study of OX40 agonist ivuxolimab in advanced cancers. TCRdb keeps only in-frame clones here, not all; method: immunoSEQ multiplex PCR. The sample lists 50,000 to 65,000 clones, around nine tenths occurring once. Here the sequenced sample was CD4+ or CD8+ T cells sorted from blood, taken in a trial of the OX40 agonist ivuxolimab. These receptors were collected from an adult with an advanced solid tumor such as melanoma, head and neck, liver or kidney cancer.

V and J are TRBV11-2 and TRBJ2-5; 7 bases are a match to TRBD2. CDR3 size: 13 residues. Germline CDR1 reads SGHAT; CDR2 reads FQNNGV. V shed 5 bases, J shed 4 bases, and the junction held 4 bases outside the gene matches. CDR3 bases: TGTGCCAGCAGCGGGGAGGGTGGAGAGACCCAGTACTTC. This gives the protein CASSGEGGETQYF.

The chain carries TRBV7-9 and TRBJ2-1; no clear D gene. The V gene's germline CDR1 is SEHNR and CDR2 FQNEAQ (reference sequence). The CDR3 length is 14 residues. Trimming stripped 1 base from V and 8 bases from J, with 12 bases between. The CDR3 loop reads CASSLVAPFDEQFF. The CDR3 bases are TGTGCCAGCAGCTTAGTCGCGCCGTTCGATGAGCAGTTCTTC.

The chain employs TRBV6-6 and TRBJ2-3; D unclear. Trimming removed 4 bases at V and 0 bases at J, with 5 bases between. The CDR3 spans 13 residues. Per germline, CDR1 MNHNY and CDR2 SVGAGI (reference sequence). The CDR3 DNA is TGTGCCAGCAGTTCCGCTAGCACAGATACGCAGTATTTT. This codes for CASSSASTDTQYF.

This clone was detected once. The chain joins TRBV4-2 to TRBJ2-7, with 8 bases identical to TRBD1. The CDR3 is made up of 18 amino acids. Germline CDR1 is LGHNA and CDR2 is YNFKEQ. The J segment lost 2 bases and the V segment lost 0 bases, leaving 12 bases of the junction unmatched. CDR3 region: CASSQDEVSGQDPYEQYF. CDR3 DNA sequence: TGTGCCAGCAGCCAAGATGAGGTATCGGGACAGGACCCCTACGAGCAGTACTTC.

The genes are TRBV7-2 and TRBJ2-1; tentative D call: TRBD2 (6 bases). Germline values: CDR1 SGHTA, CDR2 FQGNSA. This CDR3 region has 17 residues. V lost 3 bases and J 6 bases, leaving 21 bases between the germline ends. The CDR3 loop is CASSLMARRDEANEQFF. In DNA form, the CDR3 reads TGTGCCAGCAGCTTGATGGCCAGGCGGGACGAGGCCAATGAGCAGTTCTTC.

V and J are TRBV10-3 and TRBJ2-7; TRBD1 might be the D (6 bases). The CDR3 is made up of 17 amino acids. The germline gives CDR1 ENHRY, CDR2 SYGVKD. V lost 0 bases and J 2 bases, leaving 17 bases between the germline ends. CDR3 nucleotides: TGTGCCATCAGTGAGTCCCCTTACCGGGACATTGCCTACGAGCAGTACTTC. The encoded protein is CAISESPYRDIAYEQYF.

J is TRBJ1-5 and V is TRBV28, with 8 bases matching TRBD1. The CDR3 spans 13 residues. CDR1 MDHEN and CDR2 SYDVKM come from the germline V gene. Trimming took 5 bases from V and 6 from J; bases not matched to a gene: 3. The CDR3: CASSPGGGQPQHF. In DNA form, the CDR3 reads TGTGCCAGCAGTCCAGGGGGCGGTCAGCCCCAGCATTTT.

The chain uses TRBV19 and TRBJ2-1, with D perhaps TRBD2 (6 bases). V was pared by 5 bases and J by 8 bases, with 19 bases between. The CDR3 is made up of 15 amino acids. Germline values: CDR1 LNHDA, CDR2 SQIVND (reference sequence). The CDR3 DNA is TGTGCCAGTAGTGCTCCTTTTGGCGGGGCACATGAGCAGTTCTTC. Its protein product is CASSAPFGGAHEQFF.